Presented here are 25 T cell receptor beta chains from one specimen sequenced in a study of blood T cells in healthy people across ages. Next came a second PCR, run for about 7 to 12 cycles, which used a sample-barcoded 5' primer along with a J-beta primer mix. TCRdb passed the 5' RACE reads through MiXCR, listing each CDR3 protein once. The sample contains roughly 1.9 million distinct CDR3 sequences, about two fifths of which appear only once. Sequences were obtained from blood. These receptors all stem from a human donor in good health.

The chain couples TRBV29-1 to TRBJ2-5; D call uncertain. In germline, CDR1 is SQVTM, CDR2 ANQGSEA. V gave up 4 bases and J gave up 4 bases, with 13 bases separating them. This CDR3 region has 13 residues. CDR3 sequence: CSVVISSGETQYF. The CDR3 DNA is TGCAGCGTTGTCATCTCTAGTGGAGAGACCCAGTACTTC.

The rearrangement joins TRBV10-3 to TRBJ2-3; 15 bases are shared with TRBD2. CDR1 is ENHRY, CDR2 SYGVKD, per germline. The CDR3 totals 15 residues. Unmatched junction bases numbered 5, after V lost 11 bases and J lost 2 bases. The CDR3 sequence is CAAGLAGGLTDTQYF. The DNA for the CDR3 is TGTGCCGCCGGACTAGCGGGGGGGCTCACAGATACGCAGTATTTT.

The chain links TRBV10-3 to TRBJ2-7; the D gene is possibly TRBD1 (5 bases). Germline CDR1 is ENHRY and CDR2 is SYGVKD. There are 14 residues in the CDR3. V lost 1 base and J 0 bases, leaving 7 bases between the germline ends. The CDR3 nucleotides are TGTGCCATCAGTGAGTTTGACAGCTCCTACGAGCAGTACTTC. This translates into CAISEFDSSYEQYF.

This clonotype was detected only once. Germline is not matched at one junction end, which may reflect a read error. This sequence joins TRBV6-5 and TRBJ1-2; D remains ambiguous. Germline CDR1 MNHEY, CDR2 SVGAGI. There are 12 residues in the CDR3. CDR3 amino acids: CANSYGEGGYTF. CDR3 DNA sequence: TGTGCCAACAGTTACGGTGAAGGTGGCTACACCTTC.

This rearrangement joins TRBV7-2 to TRBJ2-3, with 10 bases fitting TRBD2. Germline V gene lookup returns CDR1 SGHTA and CDR2 FQGNSA. The V segment lost 2 bases and the J segment 12 bases; nucleotides outside the gene matches: 8. The CDR3 loop spans 14 amino acids. The CDR3 nucleotides read TGTGCCAGCAGCTTAACCAGCGGGGGGGCCCCCCAGTATTTT. It codes for CASSLTSGGAPQYF.

The J gene is TRBJ2-1, the V gene TRBV9, with D perhaps TRBD1 or TRBD2 (5 bases each). The V end was cut by 0 bases, the J end by 3 bases, with 13 bases between. Germline lookup yields CDR1 SGDLS and CDR2 YYNGEE. CDR3 length: 16 residues. The CDR3 DNA follows: TGTGCCAGCAGCGTAGGTCCGGGGCTACACTACAATGAGCAGTTCTTC. It is translated as CASSVGPGLHYNEQFF.

V is TRBV12-3 or TRBV12-4 and J is TRBJ1-4, with 8 bases that match TRBD1. V was clipped by 7 bases and J by 8 bases; unmatched bases: 6. The CDR3 has 13 amino acids. As DNA, the CDR3 is TGTGCCAGCACCCTGACAGGGGAAGAAAAACTGTTTTTT. This codes for CASTLTGEEKLFF.

This clonotype was seen a few times. The rearrangement joins TRBV7-6 to TRBJ2-7, with a tentative D call TRBD1 (5 bases). CDR1 and CDR2 (germline): SGHVS, FNYEAQ. Trimming shortened V by 5 bases and J by 9 bases, and 17 bases separated the two germline ends. This CDR3 region has 13 residues. As DNA, the CDR3 is TGTGCCAGCAGCCCCTCCCTAGGGGTTGGGCAGTACTTC. Translating it yields CASSPSLGVGQYF.

The chain has TRBV5-1 and TRBJ2-5; possibly TRBD2 for D (5 bases). The germline V and J ends were trimmed by 0 bases and 5 bases, with 14 bases remaining between them. Germline V lookup: CDR1 SGHRS, CDR2 YFSETQ. CDR3 size: 15 residues. CDR3 coding DNA: TGCGCCAGCAGCTTGGAATCGCGGAGGACGGAGACCCAGTACTTC. As protein: CASSLESRRTETQYF.

This sequence joins TRBV4-1 and TRBJ2-5, with 11 nucleotides matching TRBD1. The end of the DNA is better explained by TRBJ2-7, so the J call may be wrong. Germline loops: CDR1 MGHRA, CDR2 YSYEKL. The CDR3 contains 15 residues. Here the CDR3 DNA reads TGCGCCAGCAGCCACATGGACAGGGGGCTCTACGAGCAGTACTTC. This codes for CASSHMDRGLYEQYF.

This chain joins TRBV24-1 and TRBJ2-7, with D uncertain. CDR1 and CDR2 (germline): KGHDR, SFDVKD. The CDR3 has 17 residues. V was shortened by 10 bases and J by 0 bases, with 24 bases between the two germline ends. The CDR3 protein is CATAAYVESNSSYEQYF. The CDR3 DNA follows: TGTGCCACAGCCGCCTATGTCGAATCTAATAGCTCCTACGAGCAGTACTTC.

The chain carries TRBV20-1 and TRBJ1-2; TRBD1 is a possible D gene (6 bases). Trimming left V 6 bases short and J 8 bases short, with 10 bases between. Germline V CDR1 and CDR2: DFQATT, SNEGSKA (reference sequence). This CDR3 is 10 amino acids long. DNA for the CDR3: TGCAGTGCGCCCGGACAGGGCTACACCTTC. It specifies CSAPGQGYTF.

The chain recombines TRBV15 with TRBJ2-7; TRBD1 matches at 7 bases. The end of the DNA fits TRBJ2-5 better, so the J call may be wrong. Germline V gene lookup returns CDR1 LNHNV and CDR2 YYDKDF (reference sequence). CDR3 length equals 14 residues. The CDR3 region has the DNA TGTGCCACCAGCAGAGAAGACAGGGAAGAGACCCAGTACTTC. Residues: CATSREDREETQYF.

This clonotype turned up a few times. The chain is built from TRBV29-1 and TRBJ2-5; TRBD1 aligns across 9 bases. The CDR3 spans 15 residues. CDR1 and CDR2 from the germline V gene are SQVTM and ANQGSEA. With 6 bases clipped from V and 1 base from J, the junction kept 9 bases outside the gene matches. The chain's CDR3 is CSVRQGGGPQETQYF. CDR3 sequence (DNA): TGCAGCGTGAGACAGGGGGGGGGACCCCAAGAGACCCAGTACTTC.

A few counts support this clonotype. The chain carries TRBV20-1 and TRBJ1-5, with 7 bases lining up with TRBD1. From germline, CDR1 is DFQATT and CDR2 SNEGSKA (reference sequence). Trimming at V came to 4 bases and at J to 4 bases, leaving 4 bases not matched to a gene. The CDR3 totals 13 residues. DNA of the CDR3: TGCAGTGCTATTGGACAGGCAAATCAGCCCCAGCATTTT. This codes for CSAIGQANQPQHF.

The V and J genes are TRBV29-1 and TRBJ2-3; no definite D call. The CDR3 contains 13 residues. The V gene lost 5 bases and the J gene lost 2 bases, with 11 bases spanning the gap. Germline V gene data show CDR1 as SQVTM and CDR2 as ANQGSEA. CDR3 sequence: CSVRSGTTDTQYF. In DNA, the CDR3 is TGCAGCGTTCGGTCGGGCACCACAGATACGCAGTATTTT.

This rearrangement joins TRBV7-9 to TRBJ2-5; perhaps D is TRBD1 or TRBD2 (5 bases each). Germline CDR1 and CDR2: SEHNR and FQNEAQ (reference sequence). V dropped 5 bases and J dropped 1 base, with 11 bases sitting between them. The CDR3 consists of 14 residues. The CDR3 DNA is TGTGCCAGCAGCGGGTATGGGACCCAAGAGACCCAGTACTTC. The encoded protein is CASSGYGTQETQYF. The complete variable domain, with remaining parts taken from reference TRBV7-9 and TRBJ2-5, reads DTGVSQNPRHKITKRGQNVTFRCDPISEHNRLYWYRQTLGQGPEFLTYFQNEAQLEKSRLLSDRFSAERPKGSFSTLEIQRTEQGDSAMYLCASSGYGTQETQYFGPGTRLLVL.

This clonotype was observed a handful of times. The V call is TRBV6-1, the J call TRBJ1-2; TRBD1 aligns across 7 bases. Germline values: CDR1 MNHNS, CDR2 SASEGT. J gave up 4 bases and V 6 bases, and 5 bases lay outside the gene matches. The CDR3 runs to 13 residues. The CDR3 sequence is CASRRGGVYGYTF. The CDR3 DNA reads as TGTGCCAGCAGGAGAGGGGGCGTCTATGGCTACACCTTC.

This chain joins TRBV5-1 and TRBJ2-1, with TRBD2 matching over 12 bases. The germline CDR1 and CDR2 sequences are SGHRS and YFSETQ. V lost 0 bases, J lost 6 bases, and 7 bases stayed unmatched. The CDR3 contains 17 residues. CDR3 in DNA: TGCGCCAGCAGCTTGGGACTAGCGGGGGCCCCGACCAATGAGCAGTTCTTC. It yields the protein CASSLGLAGAPTNEQFF.

DNA for the CDR3: TGTGCCAGCTCACCCTGGAGGGGTGAGAGCACTGAAGCTTTCTTT. Translation gives CASSPWRGESTEAFF. The chain links TRBV18 to TRBJ1-1; possibly TRBD1 for D (5 bases). Trimming took off 3 bases at V and 4 bases at J, with 15 bases between the two ends. Looked up from germline, CDR1 is KGHSH and CDR2 is LQKENI. The CDR3 consists of 15 residues.

This clonotype was counted many times. This chain joins TRBV11-2 and TRBJ2-6, with D hard to call. In germline, CDR1 is SGHAT, CDR2 FQNNGV. This CDR3 has 17 residues. The ends were cut back, 0 bases at V and 0 bases at J, with 9 bases in the middle. This chain's CDR3 is CASSLDSPYSGANVLTF. Written as DNA, the CDR3 is TGTGCCAGCAGCTTAGACAGCCCTTACTCTGGGGCCAACGTCCTGACTTTC.

The chain is built from TRBV5-1 and TRBJ2-7; 8 bases fit TRBD1. J lost 3 bases, V lost 3 bases, and 5 bases had no gene match. Looked up from germline, CDR1 is SGHRS and CDR2 is YFSETQ. CDR3 length: 14 amino acids. The CDR3 bases are TGCGCCAGCAGCTCGTTGGGACAGGACTACGAGCAGTACTTC. Its translation is CASSSLGQDYEQYF.

The CDR3 nucleotides are TGTGCCAGCAGGGATATGATTGAGCGGAATGAAAAACTGTTTTTT. Translation gives CASRDMIERNEKLFF. This chain links TRBV28 with TRBJ1-4; no clear D. The CDR3 totals 15 residues. Germline assignment: CDR1 MDHEN and CDR2 SYDVKM. Trimming stripped 6 bases from V and 5 bases from J, with 16 bases between.

The rearrangement uses TRBV25-1 and TRBJ2-1; D perhaps matches TRBD2 (6 bases). There are 14 residues in the CDR3. The V gene lost 5 bases and the J gene lost 3 bases, with 11 bases spanning the gap. Germline V lookup: CDR1 MGHDK, CDR2 SYGVNS. In DNA form, the CDR3 reads TGTGCCAGCAGTATTGGCGGGGTCTACAATGAGCAGTTCTTC. Its protein is CASSIGGVYNEQFF.

The rearrangement uses TRBV5-5 and TRBJ2-5; D unresolved. The length of the CDR3 is 11 residues. Per germline, CDR1 SGHKS and CDR2 YYEKEE (reference sequence). Trimming shortened V by 1 base and J by 9 bases, and 7 bases separated the two germline ends. Written as DNA, the CDR3 is TGTGCCAGCAGCTTGTTTGGATCCCAGTACTTC. The encoded protein is CASSLFGSQYF.